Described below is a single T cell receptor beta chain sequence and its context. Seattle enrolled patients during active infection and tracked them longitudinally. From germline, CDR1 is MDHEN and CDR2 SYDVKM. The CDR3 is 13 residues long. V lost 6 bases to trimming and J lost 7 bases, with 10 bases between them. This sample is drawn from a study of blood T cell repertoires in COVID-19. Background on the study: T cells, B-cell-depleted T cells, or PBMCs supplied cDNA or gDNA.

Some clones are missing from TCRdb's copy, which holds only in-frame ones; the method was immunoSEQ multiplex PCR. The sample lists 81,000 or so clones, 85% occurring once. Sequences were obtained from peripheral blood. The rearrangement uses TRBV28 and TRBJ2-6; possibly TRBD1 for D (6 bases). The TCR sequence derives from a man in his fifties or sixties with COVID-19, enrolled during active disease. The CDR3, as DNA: TGTGCCAGCAGCTCGGGACAAGCCAACGTCCTGACTTTC. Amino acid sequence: CASSSGQANVLTF.